The text below deals with one T cell receptor (beta chain). This record comes from a study of blood T cell repertoires in COVID-19. Clones were sequenced by immunoSEQ multiplex PCR, and TCRdb holds only the in-frame ones, with some missing. The sample contains 490,000 or so clones, 88% of which appear only once. The V gene's germline CDR1 is KGHDR and CDR2 SFDVKD. The CDR3 consists of 15 residues. Trimming removed 1 base at V and 0 bases at J, with 5 bases between. Recovered status applied to Cohort 3 donors who had two consecutive negative PCRs. It also applied to those with clearance or with symptom resolution.

The V gene is TRBV24-1, the J gene TRBJ1-4; D is undetermined. The clonotype comes from a woman aged 60-75 years who had recovered from COVID-19. Source material: PBMCs or T cells enriched from blood (not recorded which). CDR3 DNA: TGTGCCACCAGTGATTTCGGGGCAACTAATGAAAAACTGTTTTTT. Translated, it gives CATSDFGATNEKLFF.